These T cell receptor beta chains were read from a single sample in a study of T and B cells in COVID-19 patients. TCRdb used MiXCR to reprocess the multiplex PCR reads, holding one entry per CDR3 protein. The sample includes 4,800 or so distinct CDR3 sequences, roughly 33% of them seen just once. What was sequenced was blood. These receptors were obtained from a human donor who had recovered from COVID-19. Each CDR3 is given with its conserved first and last residue.

V,CDR3
TRBV19,CASSPTSGSYNEQFF
TRBV19,CASSPMAGEKLFF
TRBV19,CAAEGDTQYF
TRBV6-1,CASSQQGARTEAFF
TRBV4-3,CASSQGLVEYEQYF
TRBV11-2,CASSPRGDVNTEAFF
TRBV5-4,CASSSGTFQPYEQYF
TRBV19,CASGTGDFGYTF
TRBV5-5,CASSPHEGVYNEQFF
TRBV6-5,CASSYSDGEQYF
TRBV29-1,CSVAHSPGTEAFF
TRBV27,CASSLSYRMNTEAFF
TRBV29-1,CSVETREGLNEQFF
TRBV20-1,CSARDMGNSYEQYF
TRBV7-2,CASSSGLAEYNEQFF
TRBV18,CASSPLGLAGTNEETQYF
TRBV6-5,CASSYGDRVDEQYF
TRBV5-6,CASRPTGGRQETQYF
TRBV6-5,CASSQSENTEAFF
TRBV5-1,CASSFGWQLDEQYF
TRBV27,CASSLGPNQPQHF
TRBV6-5,CASSYSKAGPRETQYF
TRBV6-1,CASSATREGPQNEQFF
TRBV29-1,CSARQGGTDTQYF
TRBV5-1,CASSLRTSYNEQFF
TRBV27,CASSLTGESYEQYF
TRBV27,CASSLTGGRTEAFF
TRBV7-6,CASSLGGGRAPDTQYF
TRBV18,CASSPRQDRDEKLFF
TRBV6-5,CASSYERNPSYEQYF
TRBV6-5,CASSYASLRGYTF
TRBV6-5,CASSQRNRPSYEQYF
TRBV27,CASSPLPTTDTQYF
TRBV5-6,CASSSPREGDYNEQFF
TRBV29-1,CSVEGAGCQPQHF
TRBV6-2/TRBV6-3,CASSYSPGQGADTQYF
TRBV24-1,CATSDLRTGGTDTQYF
TRBV23-1,CASSQWGQGTDTQYF
TRBV18,CASSPGGFAYNEQFF
TRBV30,CAWSWTNTGELFF
TRBV24-1,CATSDGGAGQETQYF
TRBV6-1,CANSKGGFGSGANVLTF